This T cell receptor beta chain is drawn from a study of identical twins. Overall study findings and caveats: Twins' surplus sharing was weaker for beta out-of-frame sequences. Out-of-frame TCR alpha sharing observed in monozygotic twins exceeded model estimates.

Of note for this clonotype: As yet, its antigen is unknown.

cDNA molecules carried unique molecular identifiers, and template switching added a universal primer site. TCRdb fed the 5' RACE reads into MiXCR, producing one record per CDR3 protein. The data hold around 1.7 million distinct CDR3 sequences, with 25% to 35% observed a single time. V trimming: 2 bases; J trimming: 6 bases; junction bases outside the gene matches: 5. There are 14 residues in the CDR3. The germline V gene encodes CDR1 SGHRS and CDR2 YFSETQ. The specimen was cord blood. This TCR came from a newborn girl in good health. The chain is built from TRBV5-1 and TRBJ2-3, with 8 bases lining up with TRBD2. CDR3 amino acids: CASSFRLAMDTQYF. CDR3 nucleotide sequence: TGCGCCAGCAGCTTCAGACTAGCGATGGATACGCAGTATTTT.